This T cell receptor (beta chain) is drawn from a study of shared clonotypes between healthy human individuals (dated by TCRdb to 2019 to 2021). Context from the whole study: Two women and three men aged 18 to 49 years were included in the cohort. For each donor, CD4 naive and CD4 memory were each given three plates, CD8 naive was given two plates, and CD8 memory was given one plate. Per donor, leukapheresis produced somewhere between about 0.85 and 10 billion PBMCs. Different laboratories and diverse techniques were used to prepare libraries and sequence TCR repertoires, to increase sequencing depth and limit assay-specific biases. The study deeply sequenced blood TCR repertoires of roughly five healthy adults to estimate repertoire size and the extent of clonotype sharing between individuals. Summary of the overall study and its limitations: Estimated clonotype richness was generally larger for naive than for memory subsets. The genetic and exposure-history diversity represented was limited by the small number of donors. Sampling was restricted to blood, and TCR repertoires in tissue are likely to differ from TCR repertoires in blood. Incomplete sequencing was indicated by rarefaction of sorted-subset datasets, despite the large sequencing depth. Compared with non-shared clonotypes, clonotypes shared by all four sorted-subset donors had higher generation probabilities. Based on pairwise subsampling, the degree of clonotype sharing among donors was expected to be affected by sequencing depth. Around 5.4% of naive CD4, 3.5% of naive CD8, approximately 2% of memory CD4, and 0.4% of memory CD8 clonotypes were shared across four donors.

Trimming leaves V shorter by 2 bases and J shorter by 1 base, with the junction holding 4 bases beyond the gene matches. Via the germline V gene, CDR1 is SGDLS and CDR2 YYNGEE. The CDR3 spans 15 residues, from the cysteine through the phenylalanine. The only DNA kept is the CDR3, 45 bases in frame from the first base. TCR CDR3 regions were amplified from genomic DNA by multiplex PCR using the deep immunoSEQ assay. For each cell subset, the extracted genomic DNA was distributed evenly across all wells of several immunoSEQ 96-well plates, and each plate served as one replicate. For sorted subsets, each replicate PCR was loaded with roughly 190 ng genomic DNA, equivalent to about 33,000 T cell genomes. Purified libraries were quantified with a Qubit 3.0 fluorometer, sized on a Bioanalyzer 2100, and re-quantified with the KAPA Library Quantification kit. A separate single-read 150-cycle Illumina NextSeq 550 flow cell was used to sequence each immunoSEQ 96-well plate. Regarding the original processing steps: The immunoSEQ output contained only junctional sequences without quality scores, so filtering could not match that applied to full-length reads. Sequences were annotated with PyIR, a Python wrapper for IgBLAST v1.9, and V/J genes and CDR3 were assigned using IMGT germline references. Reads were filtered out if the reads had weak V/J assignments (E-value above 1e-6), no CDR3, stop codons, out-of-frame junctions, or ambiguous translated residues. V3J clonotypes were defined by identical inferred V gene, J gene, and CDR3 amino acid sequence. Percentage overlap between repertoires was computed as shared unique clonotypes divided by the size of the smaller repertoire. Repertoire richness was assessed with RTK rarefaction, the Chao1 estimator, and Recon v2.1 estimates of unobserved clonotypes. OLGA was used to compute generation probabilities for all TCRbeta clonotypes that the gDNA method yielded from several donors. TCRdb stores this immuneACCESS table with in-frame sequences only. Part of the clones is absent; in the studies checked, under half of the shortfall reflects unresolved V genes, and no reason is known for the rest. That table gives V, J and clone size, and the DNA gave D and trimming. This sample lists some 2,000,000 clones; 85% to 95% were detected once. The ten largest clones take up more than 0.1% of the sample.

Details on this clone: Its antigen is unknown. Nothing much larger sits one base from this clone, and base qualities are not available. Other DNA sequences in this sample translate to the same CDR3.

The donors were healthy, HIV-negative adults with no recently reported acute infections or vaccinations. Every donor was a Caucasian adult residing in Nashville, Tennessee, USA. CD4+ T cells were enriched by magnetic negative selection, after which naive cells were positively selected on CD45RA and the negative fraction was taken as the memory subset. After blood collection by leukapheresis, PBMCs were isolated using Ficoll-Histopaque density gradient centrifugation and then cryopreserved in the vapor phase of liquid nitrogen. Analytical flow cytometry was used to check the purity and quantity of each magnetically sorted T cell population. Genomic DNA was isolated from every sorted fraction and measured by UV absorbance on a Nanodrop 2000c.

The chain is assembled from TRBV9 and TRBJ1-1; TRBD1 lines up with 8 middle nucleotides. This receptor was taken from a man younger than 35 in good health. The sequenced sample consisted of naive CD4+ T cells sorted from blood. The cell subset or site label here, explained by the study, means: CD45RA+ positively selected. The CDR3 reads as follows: CASSVGTGQNTEAFF. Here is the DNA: TGTGCCAGCAGCGTTGGGACAGGACAGAACACTGAAGCTTTCTTT.